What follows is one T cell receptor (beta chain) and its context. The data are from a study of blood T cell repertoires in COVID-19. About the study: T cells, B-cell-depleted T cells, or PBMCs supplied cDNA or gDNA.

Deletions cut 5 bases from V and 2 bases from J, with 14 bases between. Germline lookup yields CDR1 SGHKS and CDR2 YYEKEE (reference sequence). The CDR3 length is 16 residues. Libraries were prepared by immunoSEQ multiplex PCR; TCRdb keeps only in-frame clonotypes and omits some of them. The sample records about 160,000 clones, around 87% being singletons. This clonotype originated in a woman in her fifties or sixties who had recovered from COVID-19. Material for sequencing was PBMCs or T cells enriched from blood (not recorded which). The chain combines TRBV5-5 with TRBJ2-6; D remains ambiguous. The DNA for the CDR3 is TGTGCCAGCAGACCAGGTGAAGTCACTGGGGCCAACGTCCTGACTTTC. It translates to CASRPGEVTGANVLTF. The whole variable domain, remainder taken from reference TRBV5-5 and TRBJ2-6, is DAGVTQSPTHLIKTRGQQVTLRCSPISGHKSVSWYQQVLGQGPQFIFQYYEKEERGRGNFPDRFSARQFPNYSSELNVNALLLGDSALYLCASRPGEVTGANVLTFGAGSRLTVL.